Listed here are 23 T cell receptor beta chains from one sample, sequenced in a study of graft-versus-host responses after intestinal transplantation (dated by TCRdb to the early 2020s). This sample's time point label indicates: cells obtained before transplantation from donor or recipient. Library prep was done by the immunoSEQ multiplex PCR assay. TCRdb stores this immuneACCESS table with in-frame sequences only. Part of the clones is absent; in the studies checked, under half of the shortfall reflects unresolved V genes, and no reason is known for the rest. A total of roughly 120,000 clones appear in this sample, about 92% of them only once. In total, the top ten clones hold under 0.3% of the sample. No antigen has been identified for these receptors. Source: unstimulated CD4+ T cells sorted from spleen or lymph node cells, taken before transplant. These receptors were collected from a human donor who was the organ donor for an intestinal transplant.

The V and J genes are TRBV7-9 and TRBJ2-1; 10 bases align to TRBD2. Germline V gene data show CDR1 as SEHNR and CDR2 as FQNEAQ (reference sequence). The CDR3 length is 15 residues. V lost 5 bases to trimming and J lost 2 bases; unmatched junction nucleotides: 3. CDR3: CASSHTSGAYNEQFF. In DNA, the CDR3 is TGTGCCAGCAGCCACACTAGCGGGGCCTACAATGAGCAGTTCTTC.

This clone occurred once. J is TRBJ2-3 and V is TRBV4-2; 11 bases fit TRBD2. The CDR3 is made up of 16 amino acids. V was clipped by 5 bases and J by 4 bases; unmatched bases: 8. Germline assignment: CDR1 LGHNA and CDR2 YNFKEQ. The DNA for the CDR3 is TGTGCCAGCAGCGACCGACTAGCGGGAATCTCAGATACGCAGTATTTT. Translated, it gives CASSDRLAGISDTQYF.

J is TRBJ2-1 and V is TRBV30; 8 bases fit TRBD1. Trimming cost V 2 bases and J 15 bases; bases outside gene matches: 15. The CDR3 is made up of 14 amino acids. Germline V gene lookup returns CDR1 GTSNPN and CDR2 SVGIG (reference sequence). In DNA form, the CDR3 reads TGTGCCTGGAGTTATTTGACAGGGGTTTCCGTTGGGTTCTTC. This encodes CAWSYLTGVSVGFF.

The CDR3 spells CASSPGGYEQYF. The DNA for the CDR3 is TGTGCCAGCAGCCCGGGGGGCTACGAGCAGTACTTC. This chain uses TRBV11-3 with TRBJ2-7; 7 nucleotides line up with TRBD2. V gave up 5 bases and J gave up 3 bases; unmatched junction bases: 1. Germline CDR1 and CDR2: SGHNT and YENEEA. CDR3 length: 12 residues.

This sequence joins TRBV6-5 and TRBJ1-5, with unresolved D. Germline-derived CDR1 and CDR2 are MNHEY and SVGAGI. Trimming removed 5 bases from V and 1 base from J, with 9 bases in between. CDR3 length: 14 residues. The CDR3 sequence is CASSEQRSNQPQHF. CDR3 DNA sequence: TGTGCCAGCAGTGAACAGAGAAGCAATCAGCCCCAGCATTTT.

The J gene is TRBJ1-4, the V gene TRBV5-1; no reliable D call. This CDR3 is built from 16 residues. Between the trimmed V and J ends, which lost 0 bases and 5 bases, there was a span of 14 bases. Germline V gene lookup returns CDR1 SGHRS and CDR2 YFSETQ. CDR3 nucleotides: TGCGCCAGCAGCTTGGCCCGGTGGGGAGTGAATGAAAAACTGTTTTTT. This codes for CASSLARWGVNEKLFF.

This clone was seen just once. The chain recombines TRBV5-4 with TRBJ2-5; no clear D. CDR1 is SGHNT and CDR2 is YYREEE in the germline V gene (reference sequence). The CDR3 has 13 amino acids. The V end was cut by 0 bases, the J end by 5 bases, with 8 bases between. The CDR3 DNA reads TGTGCCAGCAGCTTGGTCCCTTCCGAGACCCAGTACTTC. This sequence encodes CASSLVPSETQYF.

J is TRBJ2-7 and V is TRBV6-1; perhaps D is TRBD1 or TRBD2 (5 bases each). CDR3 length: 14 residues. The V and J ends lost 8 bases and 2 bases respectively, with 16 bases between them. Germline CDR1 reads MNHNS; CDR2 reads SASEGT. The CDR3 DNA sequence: TGTGCCAGCTTATGGGACGGAGGTCCCTACGAGCAGTACTTC. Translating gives CASLWDGGPYEQYF.

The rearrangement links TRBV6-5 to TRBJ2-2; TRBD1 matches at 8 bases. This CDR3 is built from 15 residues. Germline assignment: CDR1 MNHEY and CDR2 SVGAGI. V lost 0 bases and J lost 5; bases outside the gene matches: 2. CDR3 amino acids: CASSYSRTGTGELFF. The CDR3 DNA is TGTGCCAGCAGTTACTCCCGGACAGGGACCGGGGAGCTGTTTTTT.

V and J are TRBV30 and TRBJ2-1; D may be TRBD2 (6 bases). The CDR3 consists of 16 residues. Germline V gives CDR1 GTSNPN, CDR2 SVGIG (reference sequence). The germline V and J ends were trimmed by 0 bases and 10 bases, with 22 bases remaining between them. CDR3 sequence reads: CAWSVQRAGPLSEQFF. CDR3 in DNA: TGTGCCTGGAGTGTACAAAGGGCGGGACCCCTGAGCGAGCAGTTCTTC.

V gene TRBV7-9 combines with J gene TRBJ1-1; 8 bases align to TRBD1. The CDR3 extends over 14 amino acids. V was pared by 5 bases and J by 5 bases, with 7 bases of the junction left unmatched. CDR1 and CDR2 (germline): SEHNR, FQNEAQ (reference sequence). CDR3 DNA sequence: TGTGCCAGCAGCAAGGACAGGGCGTGGACTGAAGCTTTCTTT. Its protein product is CASSKDRAWTEAFF.

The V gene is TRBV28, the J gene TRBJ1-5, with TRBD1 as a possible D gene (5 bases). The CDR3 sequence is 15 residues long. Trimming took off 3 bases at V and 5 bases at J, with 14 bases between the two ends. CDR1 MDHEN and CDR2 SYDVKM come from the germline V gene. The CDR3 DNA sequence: TGTGCCAGCAGTTTTAGGGCAGGGTTTGATCAGCCCCAGCATTTT. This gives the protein CASSFRAGFDQPQHF.

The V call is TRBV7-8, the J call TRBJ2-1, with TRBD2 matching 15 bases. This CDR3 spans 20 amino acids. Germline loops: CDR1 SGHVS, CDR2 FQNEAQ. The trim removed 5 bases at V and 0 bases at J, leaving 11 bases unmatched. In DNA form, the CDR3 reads TGTGCCAGCAGCCTATCCAGGACTAGCGGGAGGGGAAGCTCCTACAATGAGCAGTTCTTC. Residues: CASSLSRTSGRGSSYNEQFF.

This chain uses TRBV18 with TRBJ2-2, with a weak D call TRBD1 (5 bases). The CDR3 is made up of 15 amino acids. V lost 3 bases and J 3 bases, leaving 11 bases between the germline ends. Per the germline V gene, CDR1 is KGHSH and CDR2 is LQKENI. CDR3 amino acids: CASSPRQPYTGELFF. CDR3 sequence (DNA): TGTGCCAGCTCACCGAGACAGCCCTACACCGGGGAGCTGTTTTTT.

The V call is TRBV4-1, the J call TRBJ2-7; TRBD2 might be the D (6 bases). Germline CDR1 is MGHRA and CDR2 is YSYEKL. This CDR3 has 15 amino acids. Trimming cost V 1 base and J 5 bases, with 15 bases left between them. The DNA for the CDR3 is TGCGCCAGCAGCCAAGTCTTCCGGGAGTCGGACGAGCAGTACTTC. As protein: CASSQVFRESDEQYF.

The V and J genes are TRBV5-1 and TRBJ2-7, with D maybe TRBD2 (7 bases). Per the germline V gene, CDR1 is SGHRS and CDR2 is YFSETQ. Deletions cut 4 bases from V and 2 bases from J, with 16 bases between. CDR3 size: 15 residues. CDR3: CASSVGGTFPYEQYF. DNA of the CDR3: TGCGCCAGCAGCGTGGGGGGGACATTTCCCTACGAGCAGTACTTC.

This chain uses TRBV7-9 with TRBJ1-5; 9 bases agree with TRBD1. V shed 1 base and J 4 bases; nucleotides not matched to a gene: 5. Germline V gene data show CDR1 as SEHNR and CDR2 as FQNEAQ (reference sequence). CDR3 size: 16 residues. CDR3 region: CASSLGTGEENQPQHF. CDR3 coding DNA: TGTGCCAGCAGCTTAGGGACAGGGGAGGAGAATCAGCCCCAGCATTTT.

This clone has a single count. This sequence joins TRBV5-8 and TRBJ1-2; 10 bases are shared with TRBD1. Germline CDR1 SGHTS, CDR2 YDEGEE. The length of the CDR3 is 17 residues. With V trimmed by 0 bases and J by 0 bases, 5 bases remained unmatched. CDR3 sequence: CASSLDGTGVANYGYTF. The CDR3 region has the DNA TGTGCCAGCAGCTTGGATGGGACAGGGGTTGCTAACTATGGCTACACCTTC.

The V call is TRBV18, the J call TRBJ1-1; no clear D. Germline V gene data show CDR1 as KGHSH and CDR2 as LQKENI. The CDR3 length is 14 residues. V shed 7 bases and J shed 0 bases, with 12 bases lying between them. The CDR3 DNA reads TGTGCCAGCTTCCCCGCAATTATGAACACTGAAGCTTTCTTT. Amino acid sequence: CASFPAIMNTEAFF.

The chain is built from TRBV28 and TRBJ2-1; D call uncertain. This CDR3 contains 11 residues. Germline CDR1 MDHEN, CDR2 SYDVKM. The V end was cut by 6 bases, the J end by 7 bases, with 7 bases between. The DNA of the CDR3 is TGTGCCAGCAGGGCGTATAATGAGCAGTTCTTC. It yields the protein CASRAYNEQFF.

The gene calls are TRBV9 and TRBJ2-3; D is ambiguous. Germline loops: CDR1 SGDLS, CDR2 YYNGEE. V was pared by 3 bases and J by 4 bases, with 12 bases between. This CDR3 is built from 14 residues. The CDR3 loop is CASSAAQNSDTQYF. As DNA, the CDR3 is TGTGCCAGCAGCGCAGCCCAAAACTCAGATACGCAGTATTTT.

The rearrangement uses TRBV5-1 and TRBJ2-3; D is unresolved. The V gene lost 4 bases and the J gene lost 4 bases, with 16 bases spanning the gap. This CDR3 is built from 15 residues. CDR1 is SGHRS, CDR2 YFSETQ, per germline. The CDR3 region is CASSRSLTPADTQYF. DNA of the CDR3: TGCGCCAGCAGCAGGTCTCTAACGCCAGCAGATACGCAGTATTTT. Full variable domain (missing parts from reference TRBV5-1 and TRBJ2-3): KAGVTQTPRYLIKTRGQQVTLSCSPISGHRSVSWYQQTPGQGLQFLFEYFSETQRNKGNFPGRFSGRQFSNSRSEMNVSTLELGDSALYLCASSRSLTPADTQYFGPGTRLTVL.

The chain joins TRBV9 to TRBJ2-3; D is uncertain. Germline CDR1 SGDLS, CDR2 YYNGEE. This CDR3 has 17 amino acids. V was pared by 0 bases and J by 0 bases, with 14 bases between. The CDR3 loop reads CASSVGSSLLSTDTQYF. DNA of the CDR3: TGTGCCAGCAGCGTAGGGAGTAGCTTACTTAGCACAGATACGCAGTATTTT.